These 26 T cell receptor beta chains came from one sample sequenced in a study of brain T cells in children with intractable seizures (dated by TCRdb to 2020 to 2023). The sample's time point, from its label and the paper: resected brain tissue, or blood drawn just prior to surgery. The library was prepared using the immunoSEQ multiplex PCR assay. In its TCRdb copy, this immuneACCESS table keeps in-frame sequences only and misses some clones. Where compared with another copy, unresolved V genes explain less than half of these, and the others have no known cause. A total of about 80,000 clones appear in this sample, about 93% of them only once. The top ten clones comprise 20% to 25% of the sample. Sequencing used peripheral blood, obtained at surgery. All receptors derive from a girl aged 2 to 9 with Rasmussen encephalitis and intractable seizures.

V gene TRBV6-5 combines with J gene TRBJ1-4; D call uncertain. The CDR3 extends over 16 amino acids. Germline lookup yields CDR1 MNHEY and CDR2 SVGAGI. The V gene lost 0 bases and the J gene lost 7 bases, with 15 bases spanning the gap. CDR3 nucleotides: TGTGCCAGCAGTTACTCGCTTTCCGGTAGGACTGAAAAACTGTTTTTT. This gives the protein CASSYSLSGRTEKLFF.

This chain connects TRBV28 to TRBJ2-3; 9 bases align to TRBD2. The V and J ends lost 5 bases and 0 bases, in that order; junction bases with no gene match: 3. Germline V gene sequence: CDR1 MDHEN, CDR2 SYDVKM. This CDR3 comprises 15 residues. CDR3 in amino acids: CASSPSGASTDTQYF. For the CDR3, the DNA is TGTGCCAGCAGTCCTAGCGGGGCTAGCACAGATACGCAGTATTTT.

The V gene is TRBV4-2, the J gene TRBJ2-7; TRBD2 matches at 7 bases. This CDR3 region has 14 residues. The germline gives CDR1 LGHNA, CDR2 YNFKEQ. The V segment lost 1 base and the J segment 6 bases; nucleotides outside the gene matches: 6. CDR3 protein: CASSQGLAEGEQYF. The CDR3, as DNA: TGTGCCAGCAGCCAAGGCCTAGCGGAGGGCGAGCAGTACTTC.

J is TRBJ2-2 and V is TRBV27; D gene unclear. The CDR3 runs 15 residues. Deletions cut 5 bases from V and 1 base from J, with 11 bases between. Germline loops: CDR1 MNHEY, CDR2 SMNVEV (reference sequence). CDR3 sequence: CASSTILRNTGELFF. Here the CDR3 DNA reads TGTGCCAGCAGTACCATCCTGCGGAACACCGGGGAGCTGTTTTTT.

The chain links TRBV24-1 to TRBJ2-1; D remains unclear. Trimming stripped 5 bases from V and 5 bases from J, with 12 bases between. The CDR3 runs 14 residues. Per the germline V gene, CDR1 is KGHDR and CDR2 is SFDVKD. CDR3 loop: CATSGGGADNEQFF. In nucleotides, the CDR3 is TGTGCCACCAGTGGAGGCGGTGCCGACAATGAGCAGTTCTTC.

The chain has TRBV7-2 and TRBJ1-3; no clear D. V lost 2 bases to trimming and J lost 3 bases, with 8 bases between them. The CDR3 covers 14 residues. Germline V gene data show CDR1 as SGHTA and CDR2 as FQGNSA. CDR3 coding DNA: TGTGCCAGCAGCTTACGAGGGATTGGAAACACCATATATTTT. Amino acids: CASSLRGIGNTIYF.

The chain has TRBV5-1 and TRBJ2-1; TRBD1 agrees at 8 bases. Germline V gene data show CDR1 as SGHRS and CDR2 as YFSETQ. V shed 0 bases, J shed 5 bases, and the junction held 1 base outside the gene matches. The CDR3 runs to 14 residues. The CDR3 spells CASSLEDRDNEQFF. In nucleotides, the CDR3 is TGCGCCAGCAGCTTGGAGGACAGGGACAATGAGCAGTTCTTC.

The chain couples TRBV20-1 to TRBJ2-7; 10 nucleotides match TRBD2. The CDR3 runs to 14 residues. The germline CDR1 and CDR2 sequences are DFQATT and SNEGSKA (reference sequence). V trimming: 3 bases; J trimming: 3 bases; junction bases outside the gene matches: 5. CDR3 DNA sequence: TGCAGTGCTAGTCAGCGGGGGGGCCGCTACGAGCAGTACTTC. It is translated as CSASQRGGRYEQYF.

CDR3 loop: CASSQRPYEKLFF. In DNA form, the CDR3 reads TGTGCCAGCAGCCAACGTCCCTATGAAAAACTGTTTTTT. The chain is built from TRBV3-1 (or the pseudogene TRBV3-2) and TRBJ1-4; D is unresolved. Deletions cut 2 bases from V and 6 bases from J, with 7 bases between. The germline V gene encodes CDR1 LGHDT and CDR2 YNNKEL (reference sequence). CDR3 length: 13 residues.

The chain couples TRBV30 to TRBJ2-2, with TRBD1 matching over 9 bases. The V gene's germline CDR1 is GTSNPN and CDR2 SVGIG (reference sequence). The CDR3 runs to 16 residues. Germline trimming cut 3 bases from V and 1 base from J; bases unmatched to any gene: 6. The chain's CDR3 is CAWRAPGQGNTGELFF. CDR3 nucleotide sequence: TGTGCCTGGAGGGCCCCGGGACAGGGGAACACCGGGGAGCTGTTTTTT.

A single count supports this clone. The rearrangement links TRBV11-3 to TRBJ2-2, with 13 bases aligning to TRBD2. Germline loops: CDR1 SGHNT, CDR2 YENEEA. The CDR3 sequence is 18 residues long. Trimming took 3 bases from V and 0 from J; bases not matched to a gene: 4. The CDR3 bases are TGTGCCAGCAGCTTCGGACTAGCGGGGGCCGCGAACACCGGGGAGCTGTTTTTT. This codes for CASSFGLAGAANTGELFF. Full variable domain (remainder filled in from reference TRBV11-3 and TRBJ2-2): EAGVVQSPRYKIIEKKQPVAFWCNPISGHNTLYWYLQNLGQGPELLIRYENEEAVDDSQLPKDRFSAERLKGVDSTLKIQPAELGDSAVYLCASSFGLAGAANTGELFFGEGSRLTVL.

This clone qualifies as medium-sized. The chain combines TRBV7-9 with TRBJ2-2; 12 bases are shared with TRBD2. This CDR3 contains 17 residues. CDR1 is SEHNR, CDR2 FQNEAQ, per germline (reference sequence). Trimming at V came to 5 bases and at J to 3 bases, leaving 7 bases not matched to a gene. The CDR3 DNA follows: TGTGCCAGCAGCCCAGGAAGACTAGCGGGGGACACCGGGGAGCTGTTTTTT. Residues: CASSPGRLAGDTGELFF.

This rearrangement joins TRBV19 to TRBJ2-1; D unclear. V was shortened by 5 bases and J by 0 bases, with 5 bases between the two germline ends. The germline V gene has CDR1 LNHDA and CDR2 SQIVND (reference sequence). CDR3 length: 13 amino acids. CDR3 DNA: TGTGCCAGTAGTCGGATCTCCTACAATGAGCAGTTCTTC. Its translation is CASSRISYNEQFF.

This clone showed up just once. V is TRBV6-6 and J is TRBJ2-1; 13 bases fit TRBD2. Germline V gene sequence: CDR1 MNHNY, CDR2 SVGAGI (reference sequence). V trimming: 2 bases; J trimming: 10 bases; junction bases outside the gene matches: 5. The CDR3 has 15 amino acids. CDR3 nucleotides: TGTGCCAGCAGTTACGGACTAGCGGGAGAGGGGGAGCAGTTCTTC. Amino acids: CASSYGLAGEGEQFF.

This chain links TRBV19 with TRBJ1-1; D is possibly TRBD1 (5 bases). The CDR3 loop spans 15 amino acids. V was pared by 3 bases and J by 1 base, with 12 bases between. Germline V gives CDR1 LNHDA, CDR2 SQIVND (reference sequence). CDR3 region: CASSIRGFGNTEAFF. For the CDR3, the DNA is TGTGCCAGTAGTATTAGGGGATTTGGGAACACTGAAGCTTTCTTT.

This chain uses TRBV12-3 or TRBV12-4 with TRBJ2-7, with D perhaps TRBD2 (5 bases). Trimming stripped 6 bases from V and 5 bases from J, with 14 bases between. This CDR3 region has 13 residues. The CDR3 protein is CASSPTRAHEQYF. The CDR3 DNA is TGTGCCAGCAGCCCCACGAGGGCGCACGAGCAGTACTTC.

The chain couples TRBV2 to TRBJ2-2; 13 bases are shared with TRBD2. Germline V lookup: CDR1 SNHLY, CDR2 FYNNEI. The ends lost 4 bases at V and 7 bases at J; junction bases unmatched: 9. The CDR3 length is 17 residues. The CDR3 DNA reads as TGTGCCAGCAGTGTTGAACTAGCGGGAGGGCCTGGCGGGGAGCTGTTTTTT. Encoded protein: CASSVELAGGPGGELFF.

The chain is built from TRBV27 and TRBJ2-7; tentatively, D is TRBD1 (5 bases). Germline V CDR1 and CDR2: MNHEY, SMNVEV (reference sequence). Trimming stripped 6 bases from V and 4 bases from J, with 13 bases between. This CDR3 comprises 13 residues. The CDR3 spells CASRYEPGYEQYF. The DNA of the CDR3 is TGTGCCAGCAGGTACGAGCCAGGGTACGAGCAGTACTTC.

This clone was detected a few times. This chain joins TRBV7-2 and TRBJ1-3; D is ambiguous. Germline CDR1 SGHTA, CDR2 FQGNSA. This CDR3 comprises 16 residues. Deletions cut 5 bases from V and 0 bases from J, with 14 bases between. DNA for the CDR3: TGTGCCAGCAGCCTAGAGGACGGCCGCTCTGGAAACACCATATATTTT. Translated: CASSLEDGRSGNTIYF. Full variable domain (missing parts from reference TRBV7-2 and TRBJ1-3): GAGVSQSPSNKVTEKGKDVELRCDPISGHTALYWYRQSLGQGLEFLIYFQGNSAPDKSGLPSDRFSAERTGGSVSTLTIQRTQQEDSAVYLCASSLEDGRSGNTIYFGEGSWLTVV.

The rearrangement uses TRBV9 and TRBJ2-1, with D perhaps TRBD2 (7 bases). Germline lookup yields CDR1 SGDLS and CDR2 YYNGEE. The V end was cut by 0 bases, the J end by 9 bases, with 13 bases between. The CDR3 totals 14 residues. CDR3 loop: CASSVGPGGSEQFF. CDR3 nucleotides: TGTGCCAGCAGCGTAGGTCCGGGGGGCAGTGAGCAGTTCTTC.

The V and J genes are TRBV6-5 and TRBJ2-7, with D perhaps TRBD1 (5 bases). CDR1 and CDR2 from the germline V gene are MNHEY and SVGAGI. CDR3 length: 15 residues. Trimming removed 4 bases at V and 2 bases at J, with 15 bases between. CDR3 DNA sequence: TGTGCCAGCAGTTCCCTAGGGGCCAGAGCCTACGAGCAGTACTTC. It is translated as CASSSLGARAYEQYF.

The chain is built from TRBV2 and TRBJ1-5; 7 bases map to TRBD1. Germline trimming cut 7 bases from V and 3 bases from J; bases unmatched to any gene: 9. Germline V gene lookup returns CDR1 SNHLY and CDR2 FYNNEI. This CDR3 region has 15 residues. The CDR3 bases are TGTGCCAGCACCCTGGGACAGTCATTCAATCAGCCCCAGCATTTT. It specifies CASTLGQSFNQPQHF. Complete variable domain (other parts from reference TRBV2 and TRBJ1-5): EPEVTQTPSHQVTQMGQEVILRCVPISNHLYFYWYRQILGQKVEFLVSFYNNEISEKSEIFDDQFSVERPDGSNFTLKIRSTKLEDSAMYFCASTLGQSFNQPQHFGDGTRLSIL.

As concerns this clone: One base away lies a much larger clone, so this may be a sequencing read error. The chain carries TRBV4-1 and TRBJ1-6; D unclear. Germline CDR1 reads MGHRA; CDR2 reads YSYEKL. The CDR3 length is 15 residues. V was shortened by 0 bases and J by 8 bases, with 11 bases between the two germline ends. The CDR3 protein is CASSQEAEGYSPLHF. The DNA for the CDR3 is TGCGCCAGCAGCCAAGAGGCAGAAGGGTATTCACCCCTCCACTTT.

CDR3 sequence (DNA): TGCAGTGCAAAAATAGGAGAGACCCAGTACTTC. This encodes CSAKIGETQYF. This chain links TRBV20-1 with TRBJ2-5; D uncertain. Trimming took 6 bases from V and 4 from J, leaving 9 bases between them. The CDR3 runs 11 residues. The germline gives CDR1 DFQATT, CDR2 SNEGSKA (reference sequence).

The rearrangement joins TRBV15 to TRBJ1-2; tentatively, D is TRBD1 (5 bases). V lost 1 base to trimming and J lost 5 bases, with 5 bases between them. Looked up from germline, CDR1 is LNHNV and CDR2 is YYDKDF (reference sequence). The CDR3 runs to 12 residues. CDR3 bases: TGTGCCACCAGCAGAGCAGGGTATGGCTACACCTTC. This sequence encodes CATSRAGYGYTF.

The rearrangement joins TRBV6-5 to TRBJ1-2; 7 bases agree with TRBD1. CDR3 length: 14 amino acids. V dropped 7 bases and J dropped 8; count of bases not matched to a gene: 13. The V gene's germline CDR1 is MNHEY and CDR2 SVGAGI. CDR3 amino acids: CASNLQGTGPGYTF. The CDR3 bases are TGTGCCAGCAACCTACAGGGGACCGGTCCCGGCTACACCTTC.